This T cell receptor (beta chain) is from a study of shared clonotypes between healthy human individuals (TCRdb year 2020). Background for the entire study: The cohort comprised a couple of women and a few men aged 18 to 49 years. Per donor, three plates each were used for CD4 naive and CD4 memory, two for CD8 naive, and one for CD8 memory. Blood TCR repertoires of four to six healthy adults were deeply sequenced to estimate repertoire size and the extent of clonotype sharing between individuals. Libraries were prepared and TCR repertoires were sequenced by different laboratories using diverse techniques, in order to increase sequencing depth and limit assay-specific biases. Leukapheresis yielded between about 0.94 and 8.9 billion PBMCs per donor. The study at large found these results: Larger estimated clonotype richness was generally found for naive subsets than for memory subsets. Sharing across four donors was observed for approximately 5% of naive CD4, less than 4% of naive CD8, over 2% of memory CD4, and roughly 0.43% of memory CD8 clonotypes. Clonotypes shared by all four sorted-subset donors showed higher generation probabilities than non-shared clonotypes. Based on pairwise subsampling, the degree of clonotype sharing among donors was expected to be affected by sequencing depth. Rarefaction of sorted-subset datasets indicated incomplete sequencing despite the large sequencing depth. Sampling was restricted to blood, and TCR repertoires in tissues likely differ from the TCR repertoires found in blood. Because the study included only a small number of donors, the genetic and exposure-history diversity represented was limited.

The germline V gene (reference sequence) yields SSHAT for CDR1 and FNYEAQ for CDR2. The CDR3 runs 12 residues from the cysteine to the phenylalanine. Only CDR3 DNA remains: 36 bases, in frame from the first base. Relative to germline, V is 1 base shorter and J is 12 bases shorter, with 10 bases between their ends. This clone was detected only a few times. Its antigen remains undetermined. No base-level quality is on record; no much larger clone is a single base apart. Healthy HIV-negative adults with no recently reported acute infections or vaccinations were included as donors. Every donor was a Caucasian adult residing in Nashville, Tennessee, USA. CD4+ T cells were enriched through magnetic negative selection, after which naive cells were positively selected on CD45RA and the remaining negative fraction served as the memory subset. After blood collection by leukapheresis, PBMCs were isolated using Ficoll-Histopaque density gradient centrifugation and then cryopreserved in the vapor phase of liquid nitrogen. Analytical flow cytometry was used to check the purity and quantity of every magnetically sorted T cell population. Genomic DNA was isolated from each sorted fraction and quantified by UV absorbance on a Nanodrop 2000c.

TCR CDR3 regions were amplified from genomic DNA by multiplex PCR using the deep immunoSEQ assay. For each cell subset, the extracted genomic DNA was distributed evenly across all wells of several immunoSEQ 96-well plates, and each plate served as one replicate. Each replicate PCR for sorted subsets received about 0.2 ug genomic DNA, equal to tens of thousands of T cell genomes. Purified libraries were quantified with a Qubit 3.0 fluorometer, sized on a Bioanalyzer 2100, and re-quantified with the KAPA Library Quantification kit. Every immunoSEQ 96-well plate was sequenced on a dedicated single-read 150-cycle Illumina NextSeq 550 flow cell. As for the original processing: Because only junctional sequences without quality scores were contained in the immunoSEQ output, filtering matching that applied to full-length reads could not be performed. Sequences were annotated with PyIR, a Python wrapper for IgBLAST v1.9, and V/J genes and CDR3 were assigned using IMGT germline references. Reads with weak V/J assignments (E-value above 1e-6), missing CDR3, stop codons, out-of-frame junctions, or ambiguous translated residues were removed. V3J clonotypes were defined as sequences sharing an identical inferred V gene, J gene, and CDR3 amino acid sequence. The percentage overlap between two repertoires was calculated by dividing the number of shared unique clonotypes by the size of the smaller repertoire. RTK rarefaction, the Chao1 estimator, and Recon v2.1 estimates of unobserved clonotypes were used to assess repertoire richness. Generation probabilities for all TCRbeta clonotypes obtained by the gDNA method from a handful of donors were computed using OLGA. TCRdb mirrors the immuneACCESS table, restricted to in-frame sequences. Some clones are absent from its copies; in checked studies, under half trace to an unresolved V gene, and the reason for the others is unknown. The V and J calls and clone size were taken over from that table, and D and trimming were inferred from the DNA. This sample holds some 200,000 clones; approximately 61% were observed only once. The top ten hold about 9.4% of the sample.

Rearrangement joined TRBV7-7 to TRBJ2-1; no D segment can be confidently identified. Material for sequencing was memory CD4+ T cells sorted from blood. This specimen's cell subset or site label, per the study, means: CD45RA-negative fraction. The receptor's source is a man aged 30-40 years in good health. Here is the DNA: TGTGCCAGCAGCTTAGTAGGGCCGGTGCAGTTCTTC. Its protein reads: CASSLVGPVQFF. Here the CDR3 is joined to the reference TRBV7-7 and TRBJ2-1 genes, and the full variable domain is: GAGVSQSPRYKVTKRGQDVTLRCDPISSHATLYWYQQALGQGPEFLTYFNYEAQPDKSGLPSDRFSAERPEGSISTLTIQRTEQRDSAMYRCASSLVGPVQFFGPGTRLTVL.